Described below is a single T cell receptor (beta chain) sequence and its context. Losses at the gene ends were 5 bases for V and 2 bases for J; bases not matched to a gene: 7. Germline V gene data show CDR1 as PRHDT and CDR2 as FYEKMQ (reference sequence). This CDR3 contains 15 residues. The data stem from a study of OX40 agonist ivuxolimab in advanced cancers. TCRdb's copy holds only in-frame clones and misses some; the assay was immunoSEQ multiplex PCR. This sample has around 15,000 clones, with 75% to 90% found just once. With baseline, cycle 4 day 1, and cycle 7 day 1 as timepoints, blood was sampled.

J is TRBJ2-7 and V is TRBV13; TRBD2 aligns across 9 bases. This TCR was sampled from an adult with an advanced solid tumor such as melanoma, head and neck, liver or kidney cancer. The material sequenced was CD4+ or CD8+ T cells sorted from blood, taken in a trial of the OX40 agonist ivuxolimab. CDR3 protein: CASSLLGLAPYEQYF. DNA of the CDR3: TGTGCCAGCAGCCTCTTGGGACTAGCCCCCTACGAGCAGTACTTC.